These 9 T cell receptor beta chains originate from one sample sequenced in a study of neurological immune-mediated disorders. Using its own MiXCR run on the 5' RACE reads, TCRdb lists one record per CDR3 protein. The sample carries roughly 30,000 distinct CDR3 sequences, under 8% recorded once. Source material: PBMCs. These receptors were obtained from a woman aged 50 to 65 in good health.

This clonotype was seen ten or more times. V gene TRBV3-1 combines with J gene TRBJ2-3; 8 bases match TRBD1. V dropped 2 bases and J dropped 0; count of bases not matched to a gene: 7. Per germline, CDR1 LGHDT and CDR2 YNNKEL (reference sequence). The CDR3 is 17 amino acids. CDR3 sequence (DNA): TGTGCCAGCAGCCAATACTCCAGGGGGCCTAGCACAGATACGCAGTATTTT. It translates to CASSQYSRGPSTDTQYF.

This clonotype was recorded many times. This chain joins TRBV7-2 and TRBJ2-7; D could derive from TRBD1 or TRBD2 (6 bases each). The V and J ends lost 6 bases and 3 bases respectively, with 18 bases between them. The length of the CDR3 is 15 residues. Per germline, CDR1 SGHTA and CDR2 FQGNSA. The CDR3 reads CASRKEGVGVYEQYF. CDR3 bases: TGTGCCAGCAGGAAGGAGGGGGTGGGAGTCTACGAGCAGTACTTC.

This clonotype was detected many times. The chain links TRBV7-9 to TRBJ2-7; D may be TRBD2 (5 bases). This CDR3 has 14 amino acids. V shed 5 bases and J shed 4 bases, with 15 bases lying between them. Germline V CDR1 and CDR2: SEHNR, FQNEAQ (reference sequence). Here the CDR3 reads CASSRRTSGYEQYF. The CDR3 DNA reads TGTGCCAGCAGCCGACGGACTTCCGGATACGAGCAGTACTTC. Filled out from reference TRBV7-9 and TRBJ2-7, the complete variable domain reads DTGVSQNPRHKITKRGQNVTFRCDPISEHNRLYWYRQTLGQGPEFLTYFQNEAQLEKSRLLSDRFSAERPKGSFSTLEIQRTEQGDSAMYLCASSRRTSGYEQYFGPGTRLTVT.

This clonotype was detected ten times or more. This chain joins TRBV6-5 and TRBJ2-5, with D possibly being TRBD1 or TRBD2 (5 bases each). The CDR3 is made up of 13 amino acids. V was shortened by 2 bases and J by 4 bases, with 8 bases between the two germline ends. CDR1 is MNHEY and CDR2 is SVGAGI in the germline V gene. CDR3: CASSYRDGETQYF. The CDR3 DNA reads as TGTGCCAGCAGTTACCGGGACGGAGAGACCCAGTACTTC.

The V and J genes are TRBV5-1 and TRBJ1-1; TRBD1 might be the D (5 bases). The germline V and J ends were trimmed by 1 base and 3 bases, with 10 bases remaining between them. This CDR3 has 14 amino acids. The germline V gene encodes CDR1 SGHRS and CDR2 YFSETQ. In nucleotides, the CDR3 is TGCGCCAGCAGCTTGTCCGGGGGTGACACTGAAGCTTTCTTT. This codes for CASSLSGGDTEAFF. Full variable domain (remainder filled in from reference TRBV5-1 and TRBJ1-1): KAGVTQTPRYLIKTRGQQVTLSCSPISGHRSVSWYQQTPGQGLQFLFEYFSETQRNKGNFPGRFSGRQFSNSRSEMNVSTLELGDSALYLCASSLSGGDTEAFFGQGTRLTVV.

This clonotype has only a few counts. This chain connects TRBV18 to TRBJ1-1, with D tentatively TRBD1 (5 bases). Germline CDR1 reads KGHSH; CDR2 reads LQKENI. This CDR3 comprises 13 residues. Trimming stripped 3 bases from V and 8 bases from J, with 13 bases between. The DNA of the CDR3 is TGTGCCAGCTCACCGGGGCGGAGAACGGAAGCTTTCTTT. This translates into CASSPGRRTEAFF.

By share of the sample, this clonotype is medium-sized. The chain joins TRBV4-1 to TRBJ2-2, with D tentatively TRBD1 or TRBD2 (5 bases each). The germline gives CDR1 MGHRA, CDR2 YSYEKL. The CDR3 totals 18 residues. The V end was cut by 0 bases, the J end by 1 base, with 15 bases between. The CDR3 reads CASSQDPRGGQNTGELFF. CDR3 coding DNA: TGCGCCAGCAGCCAAGATCCCCGGGGCGGTCAGAACACCGGGGAGCTGTTTTTT.

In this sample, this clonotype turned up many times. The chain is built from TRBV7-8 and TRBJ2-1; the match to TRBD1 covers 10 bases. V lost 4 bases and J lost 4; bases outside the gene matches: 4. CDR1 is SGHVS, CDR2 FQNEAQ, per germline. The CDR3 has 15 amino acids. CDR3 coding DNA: TGTGCCAGCAGCTACGACAGGGGGCTGTACAATGAGCAGTTCTTC. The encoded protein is CASSYDRGLYNEQFF.

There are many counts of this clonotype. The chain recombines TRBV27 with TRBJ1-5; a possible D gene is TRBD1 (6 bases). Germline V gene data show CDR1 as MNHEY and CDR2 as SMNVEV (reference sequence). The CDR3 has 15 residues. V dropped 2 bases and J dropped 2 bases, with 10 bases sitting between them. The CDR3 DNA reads TGTGCCAGCAGTTTAAAAGGGGGAGGCAATCAGCCCCAGCATTTT. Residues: CASSLKGGGNQPQHF.